This TCR beta chain was sequenced for a study of blood T cell repertoires in COVID-19. Some clones are missing from TCRdb's copy, which holds only in-frame ones; the method was immunoSEQ multiplex PCR. The data show more than 50,000 clones, approximately 90% seen once. The CDR3 is 14 amino acids. V shed 5 bases, J shed 2 bases, and the junction held 5 bases outside the gene matches. Germline loops: CDR1 SGHNT, CDR2 YENEEA. This rearrangement joins TRBV11-3 to TRBJ2-5, with 7 bases fitting TRBD1. The TCR was taken from a woman between 40 and 55 years old with active COVID-19. Sequenced material: peripheral blood. CDR3 nucleotides: TGTGCCAGCAGCCCCGACAGGGAACAAGAGACCCAGTACTTC. As protein: CASSPDREQETQYF. The full variable domain, rest sourced from reference TRBV11-3 and TRBJ2-5, is EAGVVQSPRYKIIEKKQPVAFWCNPISGHNTLYWYLQNLGQGPELLIRYENEEAVDDSQLPKDRFSAERLKGVDSTLKIQPAELGDSAVYLCASSPDREQETQYFGPGTRLLVL.